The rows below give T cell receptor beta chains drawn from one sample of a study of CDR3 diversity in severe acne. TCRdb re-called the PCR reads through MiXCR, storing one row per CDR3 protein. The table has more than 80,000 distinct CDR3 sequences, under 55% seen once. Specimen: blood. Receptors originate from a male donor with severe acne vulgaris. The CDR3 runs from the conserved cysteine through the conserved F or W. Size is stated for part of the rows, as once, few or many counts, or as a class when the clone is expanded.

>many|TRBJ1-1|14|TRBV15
CATSHRGRITEAFF
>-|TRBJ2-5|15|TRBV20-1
CSARDGTSSQETQYF
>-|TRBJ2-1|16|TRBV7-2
CASSFSGVGDRSEQFF
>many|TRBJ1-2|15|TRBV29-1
CSVKRYTGGNYGYTF
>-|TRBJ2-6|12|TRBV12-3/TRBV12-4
CASTDKPNVLTF
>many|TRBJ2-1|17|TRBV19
CASSMHRTGGRVNEQFF
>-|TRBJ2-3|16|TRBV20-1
CSARDQAGGSTDTQYF
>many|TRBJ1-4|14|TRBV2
CASSGDRRYEKLFF
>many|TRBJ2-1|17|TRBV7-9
CASSPSPGGRSYNEQFF
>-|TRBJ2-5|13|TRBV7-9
CASSLTRQETQYF
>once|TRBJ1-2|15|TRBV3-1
CASSQARKGAYGYTF
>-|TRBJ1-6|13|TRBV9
CASSVARNSPLHF
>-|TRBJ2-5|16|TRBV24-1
CATSDSGLAIQETQYF
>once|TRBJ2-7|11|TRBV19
CATGTRREQYF
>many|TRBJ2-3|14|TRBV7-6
CASSRDRDTDTQYF
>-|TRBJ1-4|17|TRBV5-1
CASSQQGMDTSGEKLFF
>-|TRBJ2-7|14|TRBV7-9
CASSGQQTGDEQYF
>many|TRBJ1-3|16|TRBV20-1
CSARDGGPTGGNTIYF
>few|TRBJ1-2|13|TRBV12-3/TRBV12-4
CASSHTGSYGYTF
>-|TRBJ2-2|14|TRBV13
CASSLEEDGGELFF
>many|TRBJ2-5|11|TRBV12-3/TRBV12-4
CASRNQETQYF
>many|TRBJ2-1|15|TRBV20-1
CSAKTSGSFYNEQFF
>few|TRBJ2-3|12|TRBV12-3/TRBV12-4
CASQRIADTQYF
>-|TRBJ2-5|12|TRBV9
CASSWNQGTQYF
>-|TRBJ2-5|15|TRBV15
CATSRDVAIQETQYF
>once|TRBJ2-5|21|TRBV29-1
CSVEGLAGPRAQPGGTETQYF
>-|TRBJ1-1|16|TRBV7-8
CASSLATPGMNTEAFF
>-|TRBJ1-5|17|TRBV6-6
CASSPGDGIDSNQPQHF
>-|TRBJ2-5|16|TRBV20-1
CSARDLEDINQETQYF
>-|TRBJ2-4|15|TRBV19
CASGRLAGAKNIQYF
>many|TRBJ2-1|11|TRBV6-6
CASSLAGMQFF
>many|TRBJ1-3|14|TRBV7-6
CASSSAGAGNTIYF
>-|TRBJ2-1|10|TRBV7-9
CASAYNEQFF
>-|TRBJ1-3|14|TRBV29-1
CSVGESISGNTIYF
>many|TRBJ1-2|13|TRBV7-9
CASSSGRGDGYTF